The 2 T cell receptor beta chains listed next were all sequenced from one sample in a study of shared clonotypes between healthy human individuals. The assay was immunoSEQ multiplex PCR, and TCRdb's table has in-frame clones only and misses some. The sample lists approximately 2,000,000 clones, 85% to 95% occurring once. Input material: naive CD4+ T cells from PBMCs. Documented subset: CD45RA+ positively selected. These receptor sequences come from a man aged 18 to 29 in good health. Some clones in this sample may be carry-over from other donors' samples.

This chain connects TRBV6-1 to TRBJ2-1; no clear D. Trimming removed 3 bases from V and 3 bases from J, with 6 bases in between. The CDR3 is made up of 13 amino acids. Germline assignment: CDR1 MNHNS and CDR2 SASEGT. The CDR3 DNA is TGTGCCAGCAGTGACCCCCGCTACAATGAGCAGTTCTTC. Protein product: CASSDPRYNEQFF.

Turning to this clone: This CDR3 is also generated by other DNA sequences in the sample. This CDR3 is CASSLDRATDTQYF. The DNA for the CDR3 is TGTGCCAGCAGTTTGGACAGGGCCACAGATACGCAGTATTTT. The V and J genes are TRBV28 and TRBJ2-3, with 8 nucleotides matching TRBD1. The CDR3 is 14 amino acids. The V segment lost 3 bases and the J segment 2 bases; nucleotides outside the gene matches: 1. In germline, CDR1 is MDHEN, CDR2 SYDVKM.